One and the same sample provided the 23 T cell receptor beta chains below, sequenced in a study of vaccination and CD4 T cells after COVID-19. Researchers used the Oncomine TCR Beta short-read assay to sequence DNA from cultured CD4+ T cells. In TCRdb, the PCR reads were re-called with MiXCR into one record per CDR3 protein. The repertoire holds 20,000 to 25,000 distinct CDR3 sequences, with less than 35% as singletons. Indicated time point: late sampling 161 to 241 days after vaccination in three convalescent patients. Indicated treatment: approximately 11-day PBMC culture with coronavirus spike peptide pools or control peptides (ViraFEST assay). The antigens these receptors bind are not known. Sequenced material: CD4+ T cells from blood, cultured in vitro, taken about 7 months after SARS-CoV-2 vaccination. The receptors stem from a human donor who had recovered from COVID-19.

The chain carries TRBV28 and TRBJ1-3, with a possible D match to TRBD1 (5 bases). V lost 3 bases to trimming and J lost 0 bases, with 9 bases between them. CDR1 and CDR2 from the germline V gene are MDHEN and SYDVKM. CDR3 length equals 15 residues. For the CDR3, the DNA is TGTGCCAGCAGTTTCGGGGGGGGCTCTGGAAACACCATATATTTT. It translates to CASSFGGGSGNTIYF.

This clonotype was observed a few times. CDR3 residues: CASRRDLGNYGYTF. In DNA, the CDR3 is TGTGCCAGCAGAAGGGACCTCGGAAACTATGGCTACACCTTC. V usage is TRBV6-1 and J usage is TRBJ1-2, with a tentative D call TRBD1 (5 bases). Germline assignment: CDR1 MNHNS and CDR2 SASEGT. V was clipped by 6 bases and J by 2 bases, with 13 bases between them. This CDR3 is built from 14 residues.

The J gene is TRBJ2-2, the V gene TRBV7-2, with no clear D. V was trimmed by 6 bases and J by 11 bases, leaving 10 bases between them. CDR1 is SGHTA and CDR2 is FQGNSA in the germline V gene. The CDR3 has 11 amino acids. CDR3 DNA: TGTGCCAGCAGAGCCACGGCTGAGCTGTTTTTT. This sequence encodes CASRATAELFF.

CDR3: CASSHQNSRGASPLHF. For the CDR3, the DNA is TGCGCCAGCAGCCACCAAAACTCACGGGGGGCTTCACCCCTCCACTTT. The rearrangement joins TRBV4-1 to TRBJ1-6, with a weak D call TRBD1 (6 bases). The CDR3 length is 16 residues. The germline gives CDR1 MGHRA, CDR2 YSYEKL. V lost 3 bases to trimming and J lost 9 bases, with 18 bases between them.

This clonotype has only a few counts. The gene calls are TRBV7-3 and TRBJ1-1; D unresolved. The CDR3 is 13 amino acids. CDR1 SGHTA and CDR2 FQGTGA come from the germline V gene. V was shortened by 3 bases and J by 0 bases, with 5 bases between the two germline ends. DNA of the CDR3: TGTGCCAGCAGCTTGGCACTGAACACTGAAGCTTTCTTT. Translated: CASSLALNTEAFF.

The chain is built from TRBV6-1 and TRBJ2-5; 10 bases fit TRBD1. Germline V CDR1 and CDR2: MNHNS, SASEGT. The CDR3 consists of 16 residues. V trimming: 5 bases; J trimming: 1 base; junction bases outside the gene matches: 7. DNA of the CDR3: TGTGCCAGCAGTAACCGAGACAGGGGGCTCCAAGAGACCCAGTACTTC. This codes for CASSNRDRGLQETQYF.

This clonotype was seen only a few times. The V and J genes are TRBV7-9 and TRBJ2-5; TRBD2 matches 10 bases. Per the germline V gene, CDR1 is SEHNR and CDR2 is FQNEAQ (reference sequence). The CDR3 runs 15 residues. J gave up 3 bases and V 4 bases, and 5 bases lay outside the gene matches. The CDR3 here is CASSSFSGRKETQYF. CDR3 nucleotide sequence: TGTGCCAGCAGCTCTTTTAGCGGGAGGAAAGAGACCCAGTACTTC.

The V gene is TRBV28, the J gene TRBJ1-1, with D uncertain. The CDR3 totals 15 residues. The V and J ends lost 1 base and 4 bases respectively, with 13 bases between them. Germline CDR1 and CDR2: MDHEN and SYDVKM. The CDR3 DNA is TGTGCCAGCAGTTTATTCATGAGGGAGGGCACTGAAGCTTTCTTT. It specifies CASSLFMREGTEAFF.

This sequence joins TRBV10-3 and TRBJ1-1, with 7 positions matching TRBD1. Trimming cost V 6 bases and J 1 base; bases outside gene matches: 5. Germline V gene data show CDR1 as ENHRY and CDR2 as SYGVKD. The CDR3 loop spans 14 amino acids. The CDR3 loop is CAIRSDRRNTEAFF. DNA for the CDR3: TGTGCCATCAGATCGGACAGGAGGAACACTGAAGCTTTCTTT.

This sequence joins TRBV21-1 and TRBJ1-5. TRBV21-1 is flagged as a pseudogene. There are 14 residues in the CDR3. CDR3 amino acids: CASSDPGGGQPQHF. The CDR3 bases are TGTGCCAGCAGCGACCCGGGGGGAGGGCAGCCCCAGCATTTT.

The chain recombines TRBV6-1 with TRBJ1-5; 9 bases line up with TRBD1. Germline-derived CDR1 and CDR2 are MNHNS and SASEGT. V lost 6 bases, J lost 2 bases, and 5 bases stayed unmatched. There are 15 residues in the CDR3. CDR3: CASRPGQGGNQPQHF. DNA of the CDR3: TGTGCCAGCAGGCCGGGACAGGGTGGCAATCAGCCCCAGCATTTT.

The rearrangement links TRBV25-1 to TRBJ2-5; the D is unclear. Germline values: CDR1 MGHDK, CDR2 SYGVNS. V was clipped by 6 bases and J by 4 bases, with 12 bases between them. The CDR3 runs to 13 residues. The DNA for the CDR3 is TGTGCCAGCAGCGAGGCCGGGTCAGAGACCCAGTACTTC. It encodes CASSEAGSETQYF.

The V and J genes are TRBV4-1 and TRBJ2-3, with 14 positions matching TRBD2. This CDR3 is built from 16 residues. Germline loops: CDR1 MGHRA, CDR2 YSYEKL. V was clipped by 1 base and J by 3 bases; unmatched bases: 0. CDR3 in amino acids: CASSQGLAGGTDTQYF. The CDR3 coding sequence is TGCGCCAGCAGCCAAGGACTAGCGGGAGGGACAGATACGCAGTATTTT.

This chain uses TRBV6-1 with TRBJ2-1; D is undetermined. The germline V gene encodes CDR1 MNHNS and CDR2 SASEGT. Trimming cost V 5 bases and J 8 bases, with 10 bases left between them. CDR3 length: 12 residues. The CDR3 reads CASSPRVDEQFF. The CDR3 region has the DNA TGTGCCAGCAGTCCACGGGTGGATGAGCAGTTCTTC.

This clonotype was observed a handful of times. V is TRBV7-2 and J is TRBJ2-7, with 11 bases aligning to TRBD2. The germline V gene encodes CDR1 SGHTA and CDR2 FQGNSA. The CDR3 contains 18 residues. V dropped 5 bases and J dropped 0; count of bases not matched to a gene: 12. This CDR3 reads CASSVSGTSGGNSYEQYF. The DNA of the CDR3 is TGTGCCAGCAGCGTGTCCGGGACTAGCGGTGGGAACTCCTACGAGCAGTACTTC.

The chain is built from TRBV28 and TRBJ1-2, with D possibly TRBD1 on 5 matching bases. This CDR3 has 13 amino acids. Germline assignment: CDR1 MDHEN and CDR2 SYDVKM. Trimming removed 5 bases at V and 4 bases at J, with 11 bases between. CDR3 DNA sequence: TGTGCCAGCAGTACGGGGGGGGGCTATGGCTACACCTTC. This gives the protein CASSTGGGYGYTF.

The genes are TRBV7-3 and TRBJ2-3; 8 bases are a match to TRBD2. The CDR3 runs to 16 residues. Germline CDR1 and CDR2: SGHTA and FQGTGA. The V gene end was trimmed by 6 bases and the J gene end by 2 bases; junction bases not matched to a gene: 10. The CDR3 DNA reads TGTGCCAGCAGTCAAGGCAGCGGGAGCGACACAGATACGCAGTATTTT. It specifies CASSQGSGSDTDTQYF.

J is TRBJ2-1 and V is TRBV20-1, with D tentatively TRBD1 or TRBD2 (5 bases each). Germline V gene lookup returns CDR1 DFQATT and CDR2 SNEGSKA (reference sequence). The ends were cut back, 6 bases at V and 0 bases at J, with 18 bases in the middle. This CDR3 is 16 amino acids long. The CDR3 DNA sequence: TGCAGTGCCCACCTCCGGGACGGCAGCTCCTACAATGAGCAGTTCTTC. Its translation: CSAHLRDGSSYNEQFF.

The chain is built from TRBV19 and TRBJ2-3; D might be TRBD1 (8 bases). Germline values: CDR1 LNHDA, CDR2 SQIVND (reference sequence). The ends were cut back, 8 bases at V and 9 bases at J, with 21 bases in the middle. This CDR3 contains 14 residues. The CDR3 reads CASGAGQVADTQYF. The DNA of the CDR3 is TGTGCCAGTGGAGCGGGACAGGTTGCGGACACGCAGTATTTT.

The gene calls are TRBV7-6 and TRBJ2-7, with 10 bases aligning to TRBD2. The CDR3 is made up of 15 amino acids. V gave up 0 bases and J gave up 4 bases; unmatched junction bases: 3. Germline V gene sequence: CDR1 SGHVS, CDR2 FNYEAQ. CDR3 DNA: TGTGCCAGCAGCTTAGCGGCTAGCGGGAGTTACGAGCAGTACTTC. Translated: CASSLAASGSYEQYF.

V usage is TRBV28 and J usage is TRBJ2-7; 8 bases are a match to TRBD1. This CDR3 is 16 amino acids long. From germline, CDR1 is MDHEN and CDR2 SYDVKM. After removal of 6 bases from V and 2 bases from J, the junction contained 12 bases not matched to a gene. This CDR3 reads CASSTIWTGLPYEQYF. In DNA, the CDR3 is TGTGCCAGCAGCACGATTTGGACAGGGCTTCCCTACGAGCAGTACTTC. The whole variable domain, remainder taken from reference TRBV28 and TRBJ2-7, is DVKVTQSSRYLVKRTGEKVFLECVQDMDHENMFWYRQDPGLGLRLIYFSYDVKMKEKGDIPEGYSVSREKKERFSLILESASTNQTSMYLCASSTIWTGLPYEQYFGPGTRLTVT.

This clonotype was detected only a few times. In nucleotides, the CDR3 is TGTGCCAGCAGTACAATCAGGGTTAGCAATCAGCCCCAGCATTTT. It yields the protein CASSTIRVSNQPQHF. The chain links TRBV6-1 to TRBJ1-5; TRBD1 might be the D (5 bases). From germline, CDR1 is MNHNS and CDR2 SASEGT. V was pared by 5 bases and J by 0 bases, with 11 bases between. The CDR3 totals 15 residues.

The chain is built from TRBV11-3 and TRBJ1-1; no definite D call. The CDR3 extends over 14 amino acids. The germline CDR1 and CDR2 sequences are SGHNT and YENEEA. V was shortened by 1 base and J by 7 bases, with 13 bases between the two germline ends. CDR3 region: CASSLGPRNVEAFF. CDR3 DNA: TGTGCCAGCAGCTTAGGGCCGAGGAACGTTGAAGCTTTCTTT.